Shown below are 21 T cell receptor beta chains from a single sample sequenced in a study of T cell responses to AZD1222 COVID-19 vaccine. TCRdb's table, derived via immunoSEQ multiplex PCR, lists solely in-frame clones and lacks some. The profile shows 150,000 to 200,000 clones, roughly 92% of them singletons. Here the sequenced sample was peripheral blood, taken on day 0 of AZD1222 vaccination. The receptors were gathered from an adult in good health.

CDR3 nucleotide sequence: TGCAGCGTTGTAGGGGCCACGGGCTATGGCTACACCTTC. Protein product: CSVVGATGYGYTF. The chain is built from TRBV29-1 and TRBJ1-2; possible D gene TRBD1, 5 bases. Germline loops: CDR1 SQVTM, CDR2 ANQGSEA. The length of the CDR3 is 13 residues. V lost 4 bases and J 4 bases, leaving 13 bases between the germline ends.

CDR3 sequence (DNA): TGTGCCAGCAGCGGTAGAGCTACTAGCCCCGAGCAGTACTTC. Translation: CASSGRATSPEQYF. The gene calls are TRBV9 and TRBJ2-7, with D maybe TRBD2 (6 bases). CDR3 length equals 14 residues. Looked up from germline, CDR1 is SGDLS and CDR2 is YYNGEE. Trimming cost V 3 bases and J 6 bases, with 16 bases left between them.

This clone was counted between two and nine times. V usage is TRBV6-1 and J usage is TRBJ1-1; no definite D call. Between the trimmed V and J ends, which lost 0 bases and 4 bases, there was a span of 9 bases. The CDR3 has 14 amino acids. Germline CDR1 reads MNHNS; CDR2 reads SASEGT. CDR3 nucleotides: TGTGCCAGCAGTGAAGCCTTTGAGGGCACTGAAGCTTTCTTT. This gives the protein CASSEAFEGTEAFF.

The rearrangement links TRBV20-1 to TRBJ2-4; D perhaps matches TRBD2 (7 bases). The germline V gene has CDR1 DFQATT and CDR2 SNEGSKA (reference sequence). This CDR3 spans 11 amino acids. V shed 6 bases and J shed 9 bases, with 12 bases lying between them. The CDR3 coding sequence is TGCAGTGCAGGGGGGGGTGTCATTCAGTACTTC. Amino acids: CSAGGGVIQYF.

The chain carries TRBV11-2 and TRBJ1-4; no clear D gene. Trimming took off 7 bases at V and 4 bases at J, with 4 bases between the two ends. Germline V lookup: CDR1 SGHAT, CDR2 FQNNGV. The CDR3 consists of 11 residues. CDR3 loop: CASTHNEKLFF. The CDR3 region has the DNA TGTGCCAGCACCCATAATGAAAAACTGTTTTTT.

V gene TRBV3-1 (or the pseudogene TRBV3-2) combines with J gene TRBJ1-5, with D possibly matching TRBD1 (5 bases). V gave up 0 bases and J gave up 4 bases, with 10 bases separating them. Germline loops: CDR1 LGHDT, CDR2 YNNKEL (reference sequence). This CDR3 has 15 amino acids. The CDR3 DNA is TGTGCCAGCAGCCAAGATCTCGGGGGGAATCAGCCCCAGCATTTT. Protein product: CASSQDLGGNQPQHF.

This sequence joins TRBV6-1 and TRBJ1-2; 12 positions agree with TRBD1. In germline, CDR1 is MNHNS, CDR2 SASEGT. CDR3 length equals 15 residues. V lost 0 bases to trimming and J lost 7 bases; unmatched junction nucleotides: 3. The CDR3 loop is CASSEAGTGGAGYTF. For the CDR3, the DNA is TGTGCCAGCAGTGAAGCGGGGACAGGGGGCGCTGGCTACACCTTC.

The chain carries TRBV5-8 and TRBJ1-2; D is possibly TRBD1 (6 bases). This CDR3 contains 16 residues. Germline CDR1 is SGHTS and CDR2 is YDEGEE. The V end was cut by 3 bases, the J end by 6 bases, with 21 bases between. The CDR3 here is CASSSPGAPFMNGYTF. The CDR3 region has the DNA TGTGCCAGCAGCTCGCCGGGGGCCCCTTTCATGAATGGCTACACCTTC.

The genes are TRBV28 and TRBJ1-3, with D maybe TRBD1 (5 bases). The germline gives CDR1 MDHEN, CDR2 SYDVKM. This CDR3 is 14 amino acids long. Trimming took 6 bases from V and 1 from J, leaving 10 bases between them. CDR3 bases: TGTGCCAGCAGGCGCTCAGGGTCTGGAAACACCATATATTTT. The encoded protein is CASRRSGSGNTIYF.

This rearrangement joins TRBV10-2 to TRBJ2-3; D might be TRBD1 or TRBD2, each matching 5 bases. Trimming shortened V by 8 bases and J by 5 bases, and 5 bases separated the two germline ends. CDR1 and CDR2 from the germline V gene are WSHSY and SAAADI. This CDR3 has 10 amino acids. In DNA, the CDR3 is TGCGCCAGCGGGGGAGATACGCAGTATTTT. It yields the protein CASGGDTQYF.

This chain joins TRBV6-5 and TRBJ2-5, with 7 bases aligning to TRBD1. There are 14 residues in the CDR3. The J segment lost 4 bases and the V segment lost 7 bases, leaving 9 bases of the junction unmatched. Germline lookup yields CDR1 MNHEY and CDR2 SVGAGI. The CDR3 protein is CASNVDRPGETQYF. CDR3 bases: TGTGCCAGCAATGTGGACAGGCCCGGAGAGACCCAGTACTTC.

This chain links TRBV15 with TRBJ2-5; no definite D call. Trimming left V 3 bases short and J 0 bases short, with 8 bases between. The CDR3 is made up of 14 amino acids. Germline lookup yields CDR1 LNHNV and CDR2 YYDKDF (reference sequence). CDR3 amino acids: CATSRGRYQETQYF. The CDR3 DNA reads TGTGCCACCAGCAGGGGCCGATACCAAGAGACCCAGTACTTC.

The genes are TRBV10-3 and TRBJ2-5; D call uncertain. Germline values: CDR1 ENHRY, CDR2 SYGVKD. V shed 7 bases and J shed 2 bases, with 8 bases lying between them. The CDR3 has 12 residues. For the CDR3, the DNA is TGTGCCATCAAAGGGAATCAAGAGACCCAGTACTTC. Translating it yields CAIKGNQETQYF.

The CDR3: CASSPTGTGPHYGYTF. The DNA for the CDR3 is TGTGCCAGCTCACCCACCGGGACAGGGCCCCACTATGGCTACACCTTC. The chain links TRBV18 to TRBJ1-2; 9 bases match TRBD1. CDR1 KGHSH and CDR2 LQKENI come from the germline V gene. V was clipped by 3 bases and J by 3 bases; unmatched bases: 8. The CDR3 is 16 residues long.

The chain couples TRBV20-1 to TRBJ1-2; a weak D match, TRBD1 (6 bases). The CDR3 contains 10 residues. V was shortened by 8 bases and J by 6 bases, with 10 bases between the two germline ends. Germline values: CDR1 DFQATT, CDR2 SNEGSKA (reference sequence). CDR3 sequence (DNA): TGCAGTTACCGGGACAATGGCTACACCTTC. Translating it yields CSYRDNGYTF.

The J gene is TRBJ1-2, the V gene TRBV14; 8 bases align to TRBD1. J lost 2 bases, V lost 3 bases, and 8 bases had no gene match. The CDR3 consists of 16 residues. The germline V gene has CDR1 SGHDN and CDR2 FVKESK. The CDR3: CASSQLLGTGNYGYTF. The CDR3 bases are TGTGCCAGCAGCCAGTTGCTCGGGACAGGCAACTATGGCTACACCTTC.

The genes are TRBV12-5 and TRBJ1-1; 11 nucleotides match TRBD1. J lost 3 bases, V lost 6 bases, and 9 bases had no gene match. The germline CDR1 and CDR2 sequences are LGHNT and FRNRAP. The CDR3 extends over 16 amino acids. The CDR3 region has the DNA TGTGCTAGTGGGGCCGGACAGGGGGCGTCTGACACTGAAGCTTTCTTT. Translated, it gives CASGAGQGASDTEAFF. Supplemented by reference TRBV12-5 and TRBJ1-1, the full variable domain reads DARVTQTPRHKVTEMGQEVTMRCQPILGHNTVFWYRQTMMQGLELLAYFRNRAPLDDSGMPKDRFSAEMPDATLATLKIQPSEPRDSAVYFCASGAGQGASDTEAFFGQGTRLTVV.

CDR3 nucleotide sequence: TGTGCCTGGAGTGGAACGAATTCACCCCTCCACTTT. Translated: CAWSGTNSPLHF. The V and J genes are TRBV30 and TRBJ1-6; D gene ambiguous. Trimming took 1 base from V and 7 from J, leaving 5 bases between them. Germline loops: CDR1 GTSNPN, CDR2 SVGIG (reference sequence). The CDR3 has 12 amino acids.

This clone turned up a few times. CDR3 nucleotide sequence: TGTGCCAGCAGTGACTCGCCTAGCGGGAGCTACAATGAGCAGTTCTTC. Translation: CASSDSPSGSYNEQFF. This sequence joins TRBV6-4 and TRBJ2-1, with 10 bases that match TRBD2. Per the germline V gene, CDR1 is MRHNA and CDR2 is SNTAGT. The CDR3 loop spans 16 amino acids. The ends lost 0 bases at V and 3 bases at J; junction bases unmatched: 2.

In its sample, this clone was seen once. The chain links TRBV30 to TRBJ1-2; TRBD1 is a possible D gene (5 bases). CDR1 GTSNPN and CDR2 SVGIG come from the germline V gene (reference sequence). The CDR3 contains 13 residues. V lost 0 bases, J lost 7 bases, and 12 bases lay in between. The CDR3, as DNA: TGTGCCTGGAGTGTACAAGGGGTTGCTGGCTACACCTTC. Translation: CAWSVQGVAGYTF. Full variable domain (missing parts from reference TRBV30 and TRBJ1-2): SQTIHQWPATLVQPVGSPLSLECTVEGTSNPNLYWYRQAAGRGLQLLFYSVGIGQISSEVPQNLSASRPQDRQFILSSKKLLLSDSGFYLCAWSVQGVAGYTFGSGTRLTVV.

The chain combines TRBV19 with TRBJ1-5; tentative D call: TRBD1 (5 bases). Trimming left V 11 bases short and J 2 bases short, with 16 bases between. Germline loops: CDR1 LNHDA, CDR2 SQIVND (reference sequence). The CDR3 loop spans 14 amino acids. The CDR3 region is CASRGGLGNQPQHF. The CDR3 DNA is TGTGCCTCCCGTGGGGGTCTGGGCAATCAGCCCCAGCATTTT.